The following is a T cell receptor beta chain sequence with its context. The antigen this receptor binds is unknown. One base away there is no much larger clone; base qualities are not given. Within the sample, other DNA sequences also encode this same CDR3. This entry is derived from a study of blood T cell repertoires in COVID-19 (dated by TCRdb to the early 2020s). Concerning the study at large: Collaborator samples came from the United States, Italy and Spain and covered acute and convalescent phases of COVID-19. The repertoires were released in a freely available public database meant as a resource for research on the immune response to SARS-CoV-2. A de-identified subject ID, COVID-19 status, age in years and sex were almost always included in the sample metadata. The dataset comprised deeply sampled blood TCRbeta repertoires from subjects exposed to, actively infected with, or recovered from COVID-19. Where HLA class I and class II types were available, the types were taken from metadata supplied by the sample provider, not from assay-based typing. Samples came from the ongoing ImmuneRACE study (first 160 participants) plus 1,254 subjects from 6 global collaborators. The prospective study material was composed of cDNA or gDNA derived from T cells, B-cell-depleted T cells, or PBMCs.

Each collaborating institution followed its own protocols to collect whole blood in K2EDTA tubes. For TCRbeta analysis, collaborators shipped samples in one of three forms: frozen whole blood, isolated PBMCs, or DNA extracted from either of those sample types. The V end gives up 4 bases and the J end 4 bases, leaving 2 bases in the junction not matched to a gene. CDR1 and CDR2, looked up from the germline V gene, are SGHRS and YFSETQ. Taken from cysteine to phenylalanine, the CDR3 has 15 residues. Just the 45-base CDR3 DNA is kept, in frame starting at base 1. On the study overall, not on this receptor specifically: Clinical and demographic metadata were provided uncurated, with the amount varying by source and participant.

TCRbeta CDR3 regions were amplified from genomic DNA using the immunoSEQ Assay, a bias-controlled multiplex PCR. In the original analysis: Nucleated cell counts per sample were estimated from amplification of reference gene primers within the assay. To quantify the absolute abundance of each unique TCRbeta CDR3 rearrangement, sequence reads were collapsed and filtered. For each sample, productive Simpson clonality was calculated by taking the square root of Simpson's diversity index across productive rearrangements. TCRdb mirrors the immuneACCESS table, restricted to in-frame sequences. Some clones are absent from its copies; in checked studies, under half trace to an unresolved V gene, and the reason for the others is unknown. V, J and clone size are taken as reported in that table, and D and trimming were inferred from the DNA itself. For this sample the table gives roughly 230,000 clones, of which approximately 81% were detected only once. The ten top clones hold around 1% of the sample.

The rearrangement joined TRBV5-1 to TRBJ2-1; 13 bases in the junction line up with TRBD2. The TCR sequence derives from a man aged 40-49 years with acute or convalescent COVID-19. The sample consisted of peripheral blood. The CDR3 is CASSLTSGGYNEQFF. The DNA sequence follows: TGCGCCAGCAGCCTGACTAGCGGGGGGTACAATGAGCAGTTCTTC.